The entry below gives a single T cell receptor (beta chain) sequence along with its context. Its antigen is not identified. One base away lies a much larger clone, so this may be a sequencing read error. This sample is part of a study of shared clonotypes between healthy human individuals. Study-wide findings and caveats: The expectation was that sequencing depth would affect clonotype sharing among donors.

Profiled with immunoSEQ multiplex PCR; TCRdb holds only in-frame clones, not every one. The table shows about half a million clones, with approximately 81% occurring only once. The V gene's germline CDR1 is SGHRS and CDR2 YFSETQ. There are 15 residues in the CDR3. This chain connects TRBV5-1 to TRBJ2-3; 9 bases align to TRBD2. The receptor was isolated from a woman aged 40-49 years in good health. Some clones in this sample may be carry-over from other donors' samples. The material sequenced was PBMCs. Here the CDR3 DNA reads TGCGCCAGCAGCCCCGGACTAGCGCGCACATATACGCAGTATTTT. This translates into CASSPGLARTYTQYF.